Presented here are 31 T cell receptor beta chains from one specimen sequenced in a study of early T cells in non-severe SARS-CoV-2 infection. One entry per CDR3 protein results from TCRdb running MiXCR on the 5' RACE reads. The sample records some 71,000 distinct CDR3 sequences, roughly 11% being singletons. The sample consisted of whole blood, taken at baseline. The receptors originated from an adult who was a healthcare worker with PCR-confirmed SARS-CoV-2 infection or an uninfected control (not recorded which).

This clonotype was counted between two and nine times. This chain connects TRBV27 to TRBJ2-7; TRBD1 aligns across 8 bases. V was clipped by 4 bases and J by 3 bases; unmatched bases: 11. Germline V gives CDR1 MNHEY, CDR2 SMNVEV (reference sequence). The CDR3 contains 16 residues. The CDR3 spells CASSYSRGQSLYEQYF. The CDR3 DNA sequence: TGTGCCAGCAGTTACTCCAGGGGGCAGAGCCTCTACGAGCAGTACTTC.

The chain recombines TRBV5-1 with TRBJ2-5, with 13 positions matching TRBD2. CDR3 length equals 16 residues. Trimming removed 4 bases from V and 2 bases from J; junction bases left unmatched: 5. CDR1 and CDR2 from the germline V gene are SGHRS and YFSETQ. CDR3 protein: CASSTGLAGVQETQYF. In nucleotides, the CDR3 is TGCGCCAGCAGCACCGGACTAGCGGGGGTGCAAGAGACCCAGTACTTC.

Here the CDR3 DNA reads TGTGCCAGCAGCAAAGATCTCAGGGACCAAGAGACCCAGTACTTC. Its translation is CASSKDLRDQETQYF. This chain joins TRBV21-1 and TRBJ2-5; whether TRBD1, the table's D call, matches the DNA was not checked. TRBV21-1 corresponds to a pseudogene. The CDR3 has 15 residues.

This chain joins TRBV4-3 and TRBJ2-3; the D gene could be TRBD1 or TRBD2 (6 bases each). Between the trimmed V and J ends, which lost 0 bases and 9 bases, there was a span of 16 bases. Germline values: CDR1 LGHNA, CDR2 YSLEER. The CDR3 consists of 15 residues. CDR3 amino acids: CASSQEERGDETQYF. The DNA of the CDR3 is TGCGCCAGCAGCCAAGAGGAGAGGGGGGATGAGACGCAGTATTTT.

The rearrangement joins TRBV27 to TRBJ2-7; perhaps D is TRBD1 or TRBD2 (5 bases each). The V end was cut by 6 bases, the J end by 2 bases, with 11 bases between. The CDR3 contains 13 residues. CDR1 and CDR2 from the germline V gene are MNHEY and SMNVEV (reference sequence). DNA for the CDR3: TGTGCCAGCAGGAGGGGTGAAGCCTACGAGCAGTACTTC. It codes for CASRRGEAYEQYF.

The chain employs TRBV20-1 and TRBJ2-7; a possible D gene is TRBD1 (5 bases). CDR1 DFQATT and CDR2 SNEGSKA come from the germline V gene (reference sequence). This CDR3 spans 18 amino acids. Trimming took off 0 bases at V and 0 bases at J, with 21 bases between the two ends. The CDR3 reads CSARDSQGRRRSSYEQYF. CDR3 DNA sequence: TGCAGTGCTAGAGACTCCCAGGGAAGGCGACGAAGCTCCTACGAGCAGTACTTC.

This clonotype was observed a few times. Here the CDR3 DNA reads TGTGCCAGTAGTATCCCCAAGGGTGGGGGTCAAAGGGAGACCCAGTACTTC. Translated, it gives CASSIPKGGGQRETQYF. J is TRBJ2-5 and V is TRBV19; D is tentatively TRBD1 or TRBD2 (5 bases each). V lost 3 bases and J lost 5, with 22 bases in between. Germline V lookup: CDR1 LNHDA, CDR2 SQIVND (reference sequence). The length of the CDR3 is 17 residues. Combining the CDR3 with reference TRBV19 and TRBJ2-5 gives the whole variable domain DGGITQSPKYLFRKEGQNVTLSCEQNLNHDAMYWYRQDPGQGLRLIYYSQIVNDFQKGDIAEGYSVSREKKESFPLTVTSAQKNPTAFYLCASSIPKGGGQRETQYFGPGTRLLVL.

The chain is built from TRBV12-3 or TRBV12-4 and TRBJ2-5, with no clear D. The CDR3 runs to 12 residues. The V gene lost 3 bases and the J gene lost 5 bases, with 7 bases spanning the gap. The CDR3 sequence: CASSFNGETQYF. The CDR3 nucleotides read TGTGCCAGCAGTTTTAACGGGGAGACCCAGTACTTC.

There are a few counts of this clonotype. The CDR3 protein is CSVQGISATEAFF. The CDR3 DNA follows: TGCAGCGTTCAGGGGATTTCGGCCACTGAAGCTTTCTTT. The chain joins TRBV29-1 to TRBJ1-1; D perhaps matches TRBD1 (6 bases). The CDR3 is 13 amino acids. With 5 bases removed from V and 4 bases from J, the gap between germline ends came to 14 bases. CDR1 is SQVTM, CDR2 ANQGSEA, per germline. The complete variable domain, with remaining parts taken from reference TRBV29-1 and TRBJ1-1, reads SAVISQKPSRDICQRGTSLTIQCQVDSQVTMMFWYRQQPGQSLTLIATANQGSEATYESGFVIDKFPISRPNLTFSTLTVSNMSPEDSSIYLCSVQGISATEAFFGQGTRLTVV.

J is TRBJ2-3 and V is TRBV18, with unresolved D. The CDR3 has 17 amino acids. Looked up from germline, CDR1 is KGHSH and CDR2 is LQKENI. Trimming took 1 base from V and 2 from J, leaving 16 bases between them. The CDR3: CASSPQQTSAHTDTQYF. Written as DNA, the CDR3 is TGTGCCAGCTCACCACAACAGACCTCGGCCCACACAGATACGCAGTATTTT.

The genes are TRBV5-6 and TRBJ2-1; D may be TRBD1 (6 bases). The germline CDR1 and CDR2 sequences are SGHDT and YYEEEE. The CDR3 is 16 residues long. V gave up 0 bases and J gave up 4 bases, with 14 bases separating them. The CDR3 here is CASSLAGANLYNEQFF. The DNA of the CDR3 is TGTGCCAGCAGCTTGGCAGGGGCGAACCTTTACAATGAGCAGTTCTTC.

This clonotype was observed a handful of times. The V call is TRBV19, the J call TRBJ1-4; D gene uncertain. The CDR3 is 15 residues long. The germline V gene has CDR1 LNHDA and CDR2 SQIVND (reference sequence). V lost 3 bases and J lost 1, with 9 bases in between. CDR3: CASSIPVVTNEKLFF. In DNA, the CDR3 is TGTGCCAGTAGTATCCCGGTAGTAACTAATGAAAAACTGTTTTTT.

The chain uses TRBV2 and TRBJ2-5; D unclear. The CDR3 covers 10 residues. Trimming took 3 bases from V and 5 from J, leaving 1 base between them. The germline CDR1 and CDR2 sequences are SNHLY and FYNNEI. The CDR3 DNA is TGTGCCAGCAGTGACGAGACCCAGTACTTC. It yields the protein CASSDETQYF.

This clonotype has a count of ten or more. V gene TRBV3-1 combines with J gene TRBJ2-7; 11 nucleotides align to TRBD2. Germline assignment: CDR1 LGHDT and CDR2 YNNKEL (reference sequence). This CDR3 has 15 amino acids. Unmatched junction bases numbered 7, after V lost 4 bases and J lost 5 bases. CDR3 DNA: TGTGCCAGCAGCCGACGGCTAGCGGGAGGAAACGAGCAGTACTTC. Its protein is CASSRRLAGGNEQYF.

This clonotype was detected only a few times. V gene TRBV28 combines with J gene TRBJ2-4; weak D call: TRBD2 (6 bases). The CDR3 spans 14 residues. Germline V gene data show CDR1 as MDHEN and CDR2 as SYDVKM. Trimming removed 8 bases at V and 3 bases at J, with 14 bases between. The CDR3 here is CASSPGVGKNIQYF. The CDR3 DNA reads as TGTGCCAGCTCGCCGGGGGTGGGCAAAAACATTCAGTACTTC.

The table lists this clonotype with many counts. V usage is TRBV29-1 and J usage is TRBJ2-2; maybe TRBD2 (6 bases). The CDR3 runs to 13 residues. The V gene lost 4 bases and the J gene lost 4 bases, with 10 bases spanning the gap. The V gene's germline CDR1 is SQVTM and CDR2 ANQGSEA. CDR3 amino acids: CSVVGGSTGELFF. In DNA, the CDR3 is TGCAGCGTTGTGGGGGGATCCACCGGGGAGCTGTTTTTT.

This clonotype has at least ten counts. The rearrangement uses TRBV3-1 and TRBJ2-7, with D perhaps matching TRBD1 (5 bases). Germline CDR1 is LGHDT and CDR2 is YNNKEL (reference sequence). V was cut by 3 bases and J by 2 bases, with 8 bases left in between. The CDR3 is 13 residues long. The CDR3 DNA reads TGTGCCAGCAGCCATATGACAGCCTACGAGCAGTACTTC. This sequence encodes CASSHMTAYEQYF.

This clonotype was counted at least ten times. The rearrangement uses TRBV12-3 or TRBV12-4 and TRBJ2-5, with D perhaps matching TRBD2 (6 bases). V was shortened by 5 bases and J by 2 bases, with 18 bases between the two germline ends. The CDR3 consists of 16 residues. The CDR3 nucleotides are TGTGCCAGCAGTCACATGGGGGGATCTGATCAAGAGACCCAGTACTTC. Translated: CASSHMGGSDQETQYF.

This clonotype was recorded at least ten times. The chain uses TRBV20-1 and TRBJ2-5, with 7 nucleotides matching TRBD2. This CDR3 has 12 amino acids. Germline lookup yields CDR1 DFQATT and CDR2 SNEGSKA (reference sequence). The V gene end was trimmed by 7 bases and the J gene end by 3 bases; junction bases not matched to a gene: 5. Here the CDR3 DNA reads TGCAGTGTCGCGGGAGTAAAAGAGACCCAGTACTTC. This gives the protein CSVAGVKETQYF.

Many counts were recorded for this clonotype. DNA of the CDR3: TGTGCCAGCAGCAAAGTTCAAGCGGGAACGTGGGATACGCAGTATTTT. The encoded protein is CASSKVQAGTWDTQYF. V usage is TRBV21-1 and J usage is TRBJ2-3; the table names TRBD2, a call not compared with the DNA. TRBV21-1 is designated a pseudogene. The CDR3 contains 16 residues.

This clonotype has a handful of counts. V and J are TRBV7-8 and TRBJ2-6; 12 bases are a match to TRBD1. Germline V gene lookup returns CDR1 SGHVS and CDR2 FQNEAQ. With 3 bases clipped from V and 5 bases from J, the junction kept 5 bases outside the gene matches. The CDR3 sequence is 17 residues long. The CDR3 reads CASSLGDRGLRANVLTF. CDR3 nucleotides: TGTGCCAGCAGCTTGGGGGACAGGGGGCTGAGGGCCAACGTCCTGACTTTC.

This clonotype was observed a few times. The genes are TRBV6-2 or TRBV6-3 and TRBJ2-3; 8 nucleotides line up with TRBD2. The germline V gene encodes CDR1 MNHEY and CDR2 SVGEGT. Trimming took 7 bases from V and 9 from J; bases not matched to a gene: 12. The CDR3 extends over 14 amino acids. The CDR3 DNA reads TGTGCCAGCATCAGCAGACTAGCGTTAGACACGCAGTATTTT. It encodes CASISRLALDTQYF.

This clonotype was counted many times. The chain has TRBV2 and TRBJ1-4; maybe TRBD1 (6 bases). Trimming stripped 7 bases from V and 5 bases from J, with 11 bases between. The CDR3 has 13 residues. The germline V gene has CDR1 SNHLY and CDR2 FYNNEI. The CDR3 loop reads CASKRTENEKLFF. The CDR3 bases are TGTGCCAGCAAGCGGACAGAAAATGAAAAACTGTTTTTT.

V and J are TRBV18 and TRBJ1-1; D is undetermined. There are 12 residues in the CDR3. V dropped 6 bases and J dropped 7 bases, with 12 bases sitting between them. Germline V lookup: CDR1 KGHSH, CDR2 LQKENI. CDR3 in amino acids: CASSPTDNEAFF. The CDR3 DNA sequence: TGTGCCAGCTCTCCGACTGATAATGAAGCTTTCTTT. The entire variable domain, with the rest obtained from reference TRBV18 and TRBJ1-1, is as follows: NAGVMQNPRHLVRRRGQEARLRCSPMKGHSHVYWYRQLPEEGLKFMVYLQKENIIDESGMPKERFSAEFPKEGPSILRIQQVVRGDSAAYFCASSPTDNEAFFGQGTRLTVV.

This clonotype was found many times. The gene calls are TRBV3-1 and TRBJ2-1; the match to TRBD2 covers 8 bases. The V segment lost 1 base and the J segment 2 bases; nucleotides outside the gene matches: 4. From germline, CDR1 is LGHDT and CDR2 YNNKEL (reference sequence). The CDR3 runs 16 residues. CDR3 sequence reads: CASSQGAGGTYNEQFF. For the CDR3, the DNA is TGTGCCAGCAGCCAAGGCGCGGGGGGCACCTACAATGAGCAGTTCTTC.

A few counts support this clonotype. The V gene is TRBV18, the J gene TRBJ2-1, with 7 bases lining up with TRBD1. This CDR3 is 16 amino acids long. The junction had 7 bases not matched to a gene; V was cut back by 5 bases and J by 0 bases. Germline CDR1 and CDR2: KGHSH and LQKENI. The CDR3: CASSFTGVYSYNEQFF. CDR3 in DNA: TGTGCCAGCTCATTCACAGGGGTTTACTCCTACAATGAGCAGTTCTTC.

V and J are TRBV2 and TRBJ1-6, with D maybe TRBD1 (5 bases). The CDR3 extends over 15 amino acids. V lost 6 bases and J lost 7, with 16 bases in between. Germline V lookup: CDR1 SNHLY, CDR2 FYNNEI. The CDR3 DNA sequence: TGTGCCAGCAGCCTCGATTCGACAGTAAATTCACCCCTCCACTTT. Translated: CASSLDSTVNSPLHF.

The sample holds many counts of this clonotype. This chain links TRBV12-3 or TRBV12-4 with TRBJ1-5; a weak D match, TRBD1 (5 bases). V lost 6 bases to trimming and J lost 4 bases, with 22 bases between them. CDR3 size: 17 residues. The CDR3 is CASSPPKRGEINQPQHF. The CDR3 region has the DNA TGTGCCAGCAGCCCCCCCAAGAGAGGGGAAATTAATCAGCCCCAGCATTTT.

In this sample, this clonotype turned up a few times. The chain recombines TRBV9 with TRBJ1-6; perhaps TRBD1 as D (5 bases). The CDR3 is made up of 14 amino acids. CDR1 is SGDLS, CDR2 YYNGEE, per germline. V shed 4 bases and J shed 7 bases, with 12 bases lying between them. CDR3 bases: TGTGCCAGCAGCTTCCGGGGGGAAAATTCACCCCTCCACTTT. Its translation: CASSFRGENSPLHF.

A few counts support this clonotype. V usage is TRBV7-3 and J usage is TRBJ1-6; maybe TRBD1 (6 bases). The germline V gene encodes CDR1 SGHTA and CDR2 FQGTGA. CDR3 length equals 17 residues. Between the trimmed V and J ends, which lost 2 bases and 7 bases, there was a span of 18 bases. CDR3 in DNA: TGTGCCAGCAGCTTAGCGGCGACAGGACCGTTGAATTCACCCCTCCACTTT. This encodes CASSLAATGPLNSPLHF.

The CDR3 coding sequence is TGCGCCAGCAGGGGGGTGATCACAGATACGCAGTATTTT. Protein: CASRGVITDTQYF. V and J are TRBV5-1 and TRBJ2-3, with D perhaps being TRBD1 or TRBD2 (5 bases each). V was trimmed by 5 bases and J by 2 bases, leaving 9 bases between them. CDR3 length equals 13 residues. The germline V gene has CDR1 SGHRS and CDR2 YFSETQ.